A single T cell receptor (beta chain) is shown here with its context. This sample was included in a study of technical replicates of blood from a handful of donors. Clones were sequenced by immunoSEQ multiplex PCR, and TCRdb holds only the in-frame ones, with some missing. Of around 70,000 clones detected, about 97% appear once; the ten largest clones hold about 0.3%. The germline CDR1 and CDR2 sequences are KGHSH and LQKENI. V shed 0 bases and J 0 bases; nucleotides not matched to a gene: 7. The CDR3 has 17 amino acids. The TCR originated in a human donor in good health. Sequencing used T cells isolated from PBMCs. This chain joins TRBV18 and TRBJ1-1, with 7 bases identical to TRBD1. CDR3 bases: TGTGCCAGCTCACCACCTAACAGGGGAGTAATGAACACTGAAGCTTTCTTT. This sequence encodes CASSPPNRGVMNTEAFF. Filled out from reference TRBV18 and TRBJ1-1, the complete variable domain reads NAGVMQNPRHLVRRRGQEARLRCSPMKGHSHVYWYRQLPEEGLKFMVYLQKENIIDESGMPKERFSAEFPKEGPSILRIQQVVRGDSAAYFCASSPPNRGVMNTEAFFGQGTRLTVV.